This T cell receptor (beta chain) was retrieved from a study of blood T cell repertoires in COVID-19. The overall study: T cells, B-cell-depleted T cells, or PBMCs provided the cDNA or gDNA that served as material.

Per the germline V gene, CDR1 is MGHRA and CDR2 is YSYEKL. The CDR3 extends over 16 amino acids. The germline V and J ends were trimmed by 1 base and 0 bases, with 7 bases remaining between them. Per the study methods: The assay estimated nucleated cells by amplifying reference gene primers. The protocol was immunoSEQ multiplex PCR, while the TCRdb copy is restricted to in-frame clones and leaves out a portion. That table gives V, J and clone size, and the DNA gave D and trimming. This table holds about 160,000 clones, around 83% found once. The J gene is TRBJ2-6, the V gene TRBV4-1; D unresolved. This receptor was obtained from a woman aged 45-59 years in a cohort exposed to, infected with or recovered from COVID-19 (not recorded which). Sequencing was performed on PBMCs or T cells enriched from blood (not recorded which). In nucleotides, the CDR3 is TGCGCCAGCAGCCAAGCTCCGAGCTCTGGGGCCAACGTCCTGACTTTC. Its protein is CASSQAPSSGANVLTF.